Following are 31 T cell receptor beta chains from one sample sequenced in a study of identical twins. TCRdb redid the calling of the 5' RACE reads with MiXCR, one entry per CDR3 protein. The sample has about 150,000 distinct CDR3 sequences; roughly 3.5% are singletons. The sample comprised memory T cells sorted from blood. These receptors came from a man between 18 and 35 years old in good health.

This clonotype appeared many times. This sequence joins TRBV29-1 and TRBJ1-1; TRBD1 matches at 7 bases. V shed 3 bases and J 10 bases; nucleotides not matched to a gene: 5. Germline lookup yields CDR1 SQVTM and CDR2 ANQGSEA. CDR3 size: 11 residues. The CDR3 DNA sequence: TGCAGCGTTGACAAGGGGGCGCGAGCTTTCTTT. It is translated as CSVDKGARAFF.

A remark on this clonotype: One base away lies a much larger clone, so this may be a sequencing read error. This chain joins TRBV24-1 and TRBJ2-5, with D perhaps TRBD1 (5 bases). Germline CDR1 and CDR2: KGHDR and SFDVKD. The CDR3 is 15 residues long. CDR3 sequence (DNA): TGTGCCACCAGTGATGGGAACGGACACCAAGAGACCCACTACTTC. This encodes CATSDGNGHQETHYF.

This clonotype was seen ten or more times. The V call is TRBV5-1, the J call TRBJ2-1, with TRBD2 matching over 8 bases. The CDR3 totals 15 residues. CDR1 and CDR2 from the germline V gene are SGHRS and YFSETQ. J was trimmed by 9 bases and V by 7 bases; bases with no gene match: 15. CDR3 DNA: TGCGCCAGCGGATCCGGGGGGAATCTAGCGGGTGAGCAGTTCTTC. Amino acids: CASGSGGNLAGEQFF.

This clonotype was counted only a few times. This chain links TRBV19 with TRBJ1-5, with D unclear. The germline gives CDR1 LNHDA, CDR2 SQIVND (reference sequence). Trimming removed 3 bases from V and 9 bases from J, with 9 bases in between. The CDR3 has 12 amino acids. The CDR3 bases are TGTGCCAGTAGTATGAAGTGGGGGCCCCAGCATTTT. Translation gives CASSMKWGPQHF.

Many counts were recorded for this clonotype. The chain recombines TRBV7-6 with TRBJ2-5; 11 bases agree with TRBD2. CDR1 SGHVS and CDR2 FNYEAQ come from the germline V gene. This CDR3 contains 15 residues. V was pared by 5 bases and J by 3 bases, with 5 bases of the junction left unmatched. Here the CDR3 reads CASSPIAGGEETQYF. The CDR3 region has the DNA TGTGCCAGCAGCCCGATAGCGGGAGGGGAAGAGACCCAGTACTTC.

This clonotype has ten or more counts. The chain combines TRBV5-1 with TRBJ2-1, with 14 bases lining up with TRBD2. V shed 4 bases, J shed 6 bases, and the junction held 6 bases outside the gene matches. This CDR3 has 16 amino acids. The germline V gene encodes CDR1 SGHRS and CDR2 YFSETQ. CDR3 coding DNA: TGCGCCAGCAGCAGCTCGGGACTAGCGGGAGTCAATGAGCAGTTCTTC. Translation gives CASSSSGLAGVNEQFF.

In this sample, this clonotype turned up many times. V and J are TRBV12-3 or TRBV12-4 and TRBJ1-1; tentatively, D is TRBD1 (6 bases). The CDR3 is 17 amino acids. V was trimmed by 5 bases and J by 0 bases, leaving 19 bases between them. CDR3 region: CASSRDGGGLMNTEAFF. The CDR3 DNA is TGTGCCAGCAGTAGGGACGGAGGGGGTCTAATGAACACTGAAGCTTTCTTT.

Ten or more counts support this clonotype. V usage is TRBV6-2 or TRBV6-3 and J usage is TRBJ1-1; 7 positions match TRBD1. The CDR3 runs to 14 residues. CDR1 and CDR2 (germline): MNHEY, SVGEGT. J gave up 4 bases and V 8 bases, and 10 bases lay outside the gene matches. The CDR3: CASVFQGGSTEAFF. The CDR3 DNA reads TGTGCCAGCGTCTTCCAGGGGGGGAGCACTGAAGCTTTCTTT.

This clonotype was seen repeatedly, ten times or more. This chain connects TRBV6-1 to TRBJ2-3, with unresolved D. V was cut by 5 bases and J by 6 bases, with 12 bases left in between. The CDR3 length is 13 residues. The V gene's germline CDR1 is MNHNS and CDR2 SASEGT. CDR3 residues: CASSLITGDTQYF. The CDR3 bases are TGTGCCAGCAGTCTCATTACCGGGGATACGCAGTATTTT.

This clonotype has at least ten counts. V gene TRBV5-1 combines with J gene TRBJ2-4; 7 nucleotides agree with TRBD1. The J segment lost 6 bases and the V segment lost 0 bases, leaving 9 bases of the junction unmatched. This CDR3 has 16 residues. Germline CDR1 SGHRS, CDR2 YFSETQ. CDR3 sequence: CASSLVTGTERNIQYF. The CDR3, as DNA: TGCGCCAGCAGCTTGGTAACGGGGACAGAAAGAAACATTCAGTACTTC.

This clonotype showed up many times. This sequence joins TRBV4-2 and TRBJ2-7, with 7 bases identical to TRBD2. The germline V gene encodes CDR1 LGHNA and CDR2 YNFKEQ. There are 16 residues in the CDR3. V was pared by 0 bases and J by 2 bases, with 7 bases of the junction left unmatched. The CDR3 coding sequence is TGTGCCAGCAGCCAAGATCCCCGGGGGGTCCCCTACGAGCAGTACTTC. It specifies CASSQDPRGVPYEQYF.

This clonotype was seen at least ten times. The chain recombines TRBV14 with TRBJ2-1, with D maybe TRBD1 (5 bases). V lost 1 base and J lost 10, with 8 bases in between. The CDR3 runs 12 residues. Germline V gene sequence: CDR1 SGHDN, CDR2 FVKESK. The CDR3 loop reads CASSQVAGEQFF. DNA of the CDR3: TGTGCCAGCAGCCAAGTCGCAGGGGAGCAGTTCTTC.

The table lists this clonotype with many counts. The V and J genes are TRBV4-2 and TRBJ1-6; possible D gene TRBD1, 6 bases. This CDR3 contains 15 residues. Germline CDR1 and CDR2: LGHNA and YNFKEQ. The V and J ends lost 4 bases and 8 bases respectively, with 15 bases between them. DNA for the CDR3: TGTGCCAGCAGCCGACCACAGGGAATTGATTCACCCCTCCACTTT. Its translation: CASSRPQGIDSPLHF.

This clonotype was counted many times. Here the CDR3 reads CAISAKETQYF. As DNA, the CDR3 is TGTGCCATCAGTGCGAAGGAGACCCAGTACTTC. V gene TRBV10-3 combines with J gene TRBJ2-5; D is undetermined. This CDR3 spans 11 amino acids. The germline V and J ends were trimmed by 4 bases and 5 bases, with 5 bases remaining between them. Germline V lookup: CDR1 ENHRY, CDR2 SYGVKD.

This clonotype was observed at least ten times. The chain links TRBV29-1 to TRBJ2-2; tentative D call: TRBD1 (6 bases). Trimming shortened V by 8 bases and J by 4 bases, and 11 bases separated the two germline ends. The germline V gene encodes CDR1 SQVTM and CDR2 ANQGSEA. CDR3 length: 12 residues. DNA for the CDR3: TGCAGCATAGGACAGCCCACCGGGGAGCTGTTTTTT. Translating it yields CSIGQPTGELFF.

This clonotype has at least ten counts. The chain is built from TRBV5-1 and TRBJ2-1; D not certain. V was clipped by 1 base and J by 4 bases, with 9 bases between them. This CDR3 comprises 14 residues. Germline CDR1 and CDR2: SGHRS and YFSETQ. The CDR3 sequence is CASSLNTAYNEQFF. The CDR3 DNA reads TGCGCCAGCAGCTTGAACACAGCTTACAATGAGCAGTTCTTC.

This clonotype was detected ten times or more. The V call is TRBV9, the J call TRBJ2-7, with 7 bases fitting TRBD1. Germline V gene sequence: CDR1 SGDLS, CDR2 YYNGEE. CDR3 size: 16 residues. Trimming removed 0 bases from V and 6 bases from J; junction bases left unmatched: 12. This CDR3 reads CASSVDILGAGGEQYV. DNA of the CDR3: TGTGCCAGCAGCGTAGACATTTTGGGAGCAGGGGGCGAGCAGTACGTC.

There are many counts of this clonotype. The chain is built from TRBV12-3 or TRBV12-4 and TRBJ1-3, with no clear D. This CDR3 contains 13 residues. Trimming cost V 6 bases and J 0 bases, with 6 bases left between them. The CDR3 DNA is TGTGCCAGCAGCCCCACCTCTGGAAACACCATATATTTT. Its protein is CASSPTSGNTIYF.

This clonotype showed up many times. This sequence joins TRBV5-6 and TRBJ1-1; tentative D call: TRBD1 (6 bases). CDR3 length: 16 amino acids. In germline, CDR1 is SGHDT, CDR2 YYEEEE. Trimming removed 1 base from V and 1 base from J, with 14 bases in between. The CDR3 loop is CASSLFGGAGNTEAFF. The CDR3 DNA reads TGTGCCAGCAGCTTGTTTGGGGGCGCCGGGAACACTGAAGCTTTCTTT.

In its sample, this clonotype was seen many times. The rearrangement joins TRBV18 to TRBJ1-5; no reliable D call. The CDR3 runs to 15 residues. With 4 bases removed from V and 1 base from J, the gap between germline ends came to 11 bases. The V gene's germline CDR1 is KGHSH and CDR2 LQKENI. For the CDR3, the DNA is TGTGCCAGCTCACGTGGGAGTCAGAGCAATCAGCCCCAGCATTTT. Amino acids: CASSRGSQSNQPQHF.

In this sample, this clonotype turned up a few times. V gene TRBV7-2 combines with J gene TRBJ1-1; D perhaps matches TRBD1 (6 bases). This CDR3 region has 16 residues. V lost 0 bases, J lost 1 base, and 12 bases lay in between. Germline V gives CDR1 SGHTA, CDR2 FQGNSA. CDR3: CASSLALGQPNTEAFF. In nucleotides, the CDR3 is TGTGCCAGCAGCTTAGCGCTCGGACAGCCGAACACTGAAGCTTTCTTT. Together with reference TRBV7-2 and TRBJ1-1, the CDR3 gives the full variable domain: GAGVSQSPSNKVTEKGKDVELRCDPISGHTALYWYRQSLGQGLEFLIYFQGNSAPDKSGLPSDRFSAERTGGSVSTLTIQRTQQEDSAVYLCASSLALGQPNTEAFFGQGTRLTVV.

Many counts were recorded for this clonotype. The chain carries TRBV5-5 and TRBJ2-7; 10 bases match TRBD1. Germline CDR1 SGHKS, CDR2 YYEKEE (reference sequence). V shed 3 bases, J shed 8 bases, and the junction held 5 bases outside the gene matches. The CDR3 loop spans 13 amino acids. Here the CDR3 DNA reads TGTGCCAGCAGCTCGGACAGGGGGAGAAAGCAGTACTTC. Residues: CASSSDRGRKQYF.

Ten or more counts support this clonotype. This chain links TRBV4-1 with TRBJ2-7; 11 nucleotides match TRBD1. V was pared by 3 bases and J by 4 bases, with 8 bases of the junction left unmatched. CDR1 and CDR2 (germline): MGHRA, YSYEKL. The CDR3 is made up of 16 amino acids. The CDR3, as DNA: TGCGCCAGCAGCCACCCAGGTGGGACAGGGGGTTACGAGCAGTACGTC. It yields the protein CASSHPGGTGGYEQYV.

V is TRBV11-2 and J is TRBJ2-3; 10 bases agree with TRBD2. The trim removed 5 bases at V and 2 bases at J, leaving 7 bases unmatched. The germline gives CDR1 SGHAT, CDR2 FQNNGV. The CDR3 covers 16 residues. The CDR3 DNA sequence: TGTGCCAGCAGCCCCGGGACTAGCGCTTCCACAGATACGCAGTATTTT. It translates to CASSPGTSASTDTQYF. Full variable domain (rest looked up from reference TRBV11-2 and TRBJ2-3): EAGVAQSPRYKIIEKRQSVAFWCNPISGHATLYWYQQILGQGPKLLIQFQNNGVVDDSQLPKDRFSAERLKGVDSTLKIQPAKLEDSAVYLCASSPGTSASTDTQYFGPGTRLTVL.

This clonotype was recorded many times. In DNA form, the CDR3 reads TGTGCCAGCAGCTTAGCGGGTGTGAACACCGGGGAGCTGTTTTTT. Amino acid sequence: CASSLAGVNTGELFF. This chain uses TRBV7-2 with TRBJ2-2; D is uncertain. This CDR3 comprises 15 residues. V dropped 0 bases and J dropped 1 base, with 6 bases sitting between them. Germline CDR1 reads SGHTA; CDR2 reads FQGNSA.

This clonotype showed up many times. This chain connects TRBV7-2 to TRBJ2-7, with D possibly matching TRBD2 (8 bases). Trimming cost V 6 bases and J 0 bases, with 18 bases left between them. Germline values: CDR1 SGHTA, CDR2 FQGNSA. The CDR3 contains 16 residues. The CDR3 reads CASRPGGAGGSYEQYF. CDR3 DNA sequence: TGTGCCAGCAGACCGGGGGGGGCAGGGGGCTCCTACGAGCAGTACTTC.

This clonotype was found many times. The chain employs TRBV12-3 or TRBV12-4 and TRBJ2-6; D not resolved. V was shortened by 5 bases and J by 0 bases, with 5 bases between the two germline ends. This CDR3 region has 14 residues. CDR3 DNA sequence: TGTGCCAGCAGTAAAAACTCTGGGGCCAACGTCCTGACTTTC. Protein sequence: CASSKNSGANVLTF.

This clonotype was seen at least ten times. The rearrangement uses TRBV25-1 and TRBJ2-1; TRBD2 matches 11 bases. The CDR3 loop spans 15 amino acids. V was pared by 4 bases and J by 6 bases, with 5 bases of the junction left unmatched. CDR1 is MGHDK, CDR2 SYGVNS, per germline. The CDR3 DNA follows: TGTGCCAGCAGTGTACTAGCGGGAGTTAGCAATGAGCAGTTCTTC. Protein sequence: CASSVLAGVSNEQFF.

In its sample, this clonotype was seen many times. The chain has TRBV6-1 and TRBJ1-1; no definite D call. Germline loops: CDR1 MNHNS, CDR2 SASEGT. Trimming left V 6 bases short and J 4 bases short, with 9 bases between. The CDR3 extends over 12 amino acids. The CDR3 DNA follows: TGTGCCAGCAGATCTGGGAGCACTGAAGCTTTCTTT. It codes for CASRSGSTEAFF.

This clonotype was picked up many times. The chain employs TRBV18 and TRBJ2-5; 8 nucleotides agree with TRBD1. The CDR3 loop spans 16 amino acids. Germline lookup yields CDR1 KGHSH and CDR2 LQKENI. Unmatched junction bases numbered 11, after V lost 3 bases and J lost 5 bases. DNA of the CDR3: TGTGCCAGCTCACCTCCGGACAGGGTAACATTGGAGACCCAGTACTTC. It specifies CASSPPDRVTLETQYF.

At least ten counts were recorded for this clonotype. This chain uses TRBV5-1 with TRBJ2-3, with unresolved D. CDR3 length: 15 residues. CDR1 is SGHRS, CDR2 YFSETQ, per germline. V gave up 0 bases and J gave up 0 bases, with 8 bases separating them. The CDR3 DNA reads as TGCGCCAGCAGCTTGGGGGTTACTAGCACAGATACGCAGTATTTT. Its protein is CASSLGVTSTDTQYF.